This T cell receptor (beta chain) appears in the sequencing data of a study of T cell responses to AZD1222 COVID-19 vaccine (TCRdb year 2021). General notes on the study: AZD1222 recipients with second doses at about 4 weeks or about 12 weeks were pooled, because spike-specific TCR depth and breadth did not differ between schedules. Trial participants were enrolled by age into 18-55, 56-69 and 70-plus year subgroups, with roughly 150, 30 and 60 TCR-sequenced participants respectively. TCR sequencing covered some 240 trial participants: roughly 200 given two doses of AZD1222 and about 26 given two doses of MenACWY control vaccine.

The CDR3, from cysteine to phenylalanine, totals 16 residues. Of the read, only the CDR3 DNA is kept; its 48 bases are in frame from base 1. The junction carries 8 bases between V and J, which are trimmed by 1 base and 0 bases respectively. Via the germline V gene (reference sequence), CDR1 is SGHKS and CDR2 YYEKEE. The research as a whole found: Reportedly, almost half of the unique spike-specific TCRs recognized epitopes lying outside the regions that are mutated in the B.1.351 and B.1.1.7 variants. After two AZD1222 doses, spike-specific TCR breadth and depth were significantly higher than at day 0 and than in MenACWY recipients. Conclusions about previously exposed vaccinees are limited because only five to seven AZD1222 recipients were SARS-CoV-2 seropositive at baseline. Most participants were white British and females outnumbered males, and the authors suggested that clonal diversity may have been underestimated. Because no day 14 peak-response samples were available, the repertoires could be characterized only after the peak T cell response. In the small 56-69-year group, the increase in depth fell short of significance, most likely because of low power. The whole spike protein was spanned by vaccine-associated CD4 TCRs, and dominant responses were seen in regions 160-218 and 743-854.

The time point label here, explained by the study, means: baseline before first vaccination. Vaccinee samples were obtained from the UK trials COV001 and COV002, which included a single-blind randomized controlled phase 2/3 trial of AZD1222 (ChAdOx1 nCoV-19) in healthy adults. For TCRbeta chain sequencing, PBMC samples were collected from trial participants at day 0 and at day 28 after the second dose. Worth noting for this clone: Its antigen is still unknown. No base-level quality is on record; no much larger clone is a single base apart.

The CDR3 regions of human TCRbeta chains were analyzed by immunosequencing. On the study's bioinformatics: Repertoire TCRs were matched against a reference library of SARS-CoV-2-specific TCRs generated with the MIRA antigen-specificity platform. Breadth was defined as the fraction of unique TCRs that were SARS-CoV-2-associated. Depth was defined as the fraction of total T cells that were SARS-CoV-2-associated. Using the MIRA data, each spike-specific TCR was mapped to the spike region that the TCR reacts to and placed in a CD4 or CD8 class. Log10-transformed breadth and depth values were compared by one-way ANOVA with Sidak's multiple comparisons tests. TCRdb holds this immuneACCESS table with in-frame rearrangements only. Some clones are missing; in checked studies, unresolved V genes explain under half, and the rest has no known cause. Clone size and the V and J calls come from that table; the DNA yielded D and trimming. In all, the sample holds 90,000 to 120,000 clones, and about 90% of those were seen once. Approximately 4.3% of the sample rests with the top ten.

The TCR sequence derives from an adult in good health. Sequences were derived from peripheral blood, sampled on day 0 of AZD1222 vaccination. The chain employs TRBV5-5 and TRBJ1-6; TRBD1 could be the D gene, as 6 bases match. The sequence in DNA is TGTGCCAGCAGCTTGCGGGACACCTCCTATAATTCACCCCTCCACTTT. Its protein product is CASSLRDTSYNSPLHF.